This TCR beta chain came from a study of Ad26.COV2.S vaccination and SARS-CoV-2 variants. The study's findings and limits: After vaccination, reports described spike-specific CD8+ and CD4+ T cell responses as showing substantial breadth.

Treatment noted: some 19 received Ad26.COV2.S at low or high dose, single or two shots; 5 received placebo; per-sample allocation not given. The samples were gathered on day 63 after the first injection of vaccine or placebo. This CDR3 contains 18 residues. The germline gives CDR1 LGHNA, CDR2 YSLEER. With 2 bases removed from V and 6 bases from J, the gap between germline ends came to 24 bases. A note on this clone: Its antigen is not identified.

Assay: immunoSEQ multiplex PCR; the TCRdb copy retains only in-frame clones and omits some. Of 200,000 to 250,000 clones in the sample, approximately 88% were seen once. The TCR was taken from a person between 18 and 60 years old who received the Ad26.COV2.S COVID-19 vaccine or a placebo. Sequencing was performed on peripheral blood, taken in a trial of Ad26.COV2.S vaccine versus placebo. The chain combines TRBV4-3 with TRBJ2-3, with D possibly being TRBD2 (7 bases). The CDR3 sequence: CASSQNPMAGAGGDTQYF. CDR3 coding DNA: TGCGCCAGCAGCCAAAACCCTATGGCGGGGGCTGGCGGGGATACGCAGTATTTT.